This T cell receptor beta chain is drawn from a study of beta chain features in type 1 diabetes. About the study: Sorted cells examined across all samples numbered 107,917,701. Study-wide findings and caveats: In every one of the four CD4+ subsets, TCRB CDR3s were moderately but significantly shorter in Type 1 diabetes patients. Type 1 diabetes patients showed fewer insertions and more deletions at VDJ junctions. Naive, central memory and regulatory TCRB repertoires appeared more similar among patients than healthy donors.

Since all of the isolated RNA was reverse transcribed, expressed TCRB transcripts were what got sequenced. Read counts averaged roughly 3.5 million for samples of naive, central memory and regulatory T cells. Profiling relied on immunoSEQ multiplex PCR, and the TCRdb table lists in-frame clones only, not all of them. The sample yields roughly 260,000 clones, about 11% seen once. This clone has more than one count but fewer than ten. The antigen is unknown. The V end was cut by 4 bases, the J end by 0 bases, with 16 bases between. Germline V gives CDR1 MGHRA, CDR2 YSYEKL. The CDR3 has 16 residues. This receptor was identified in a young man with type 1 diabetes. Material: naive CD4+ T cells from blood. V gene TRBV4-1 combines with J gene TRBJ2-7, with D maybe TRBD1 (6 bases). CDR3 loop: CASSLAGDTSSYEQYF. For the CDR3, the DNA is TGCGCCAGCAGCCTAGCCGGGGACACCAGCTCCTACGAGCAGTACTTC.